These 27 T cell receptor beta chains share one sample of origin, sequenced in a study of blood T cell dynamics during melanoma immunotherapy. Time point given: week 3, after first cycle of checkpoint inhibitor. Libraries were prepared by immunoSEQ multiplex PCR; TCRdb keeps only in-frame clonotypes and omits some of them. The sample lists about 11,000 clones; roughly 80% were seen once. The sequenced sample was blood, obtained from a patient treated with checkpoint blockade. The receptors come from a human donor with melanoma.

The chain couples TRBV7-2 to TRBJ2-1; 9 nucleotides line up with TRBD2. Germline V gene lookup returns CDR1 SGHTA and CDR2 FQGNSA. V dropped 5 bases and J dropped 3; count of bases not matched to a gene: 11. The CDR3 spans 17 residues. The CDR3 spells CASSARRSGSGYNEQFF. The CDR3 DNA reads as TGTGCCAGCAGCGCCAGACGTAGCGGGAGTGGCTACAATGAGCAGTTCTTC.

This clone was seen just once. The chain carries TRBV10-1 and TRBJ2-1; D remains ambiguous. Germline V gene sequence: CDR1 WNHNN, CDR2 SYGVQD (reference sequence). Trimming removed 6 bases from V and 9 bases from J, with 15 bases in between. The CDR3 covers 13 residues. DNA for the CDR3: TGCGCCAGCAGCGAAGCCCCCTTCGGTGAGCAGTTCTTC. As protein: CASSEAPFGEQFF.

Remarks on this clone: The DNA is omitted, as the CDR3 cannot be located on it reliably, and the CDR3 follows TCRdb's listing. This sequence joins TRBV28 and TRBJ2-5; TRBD2, the table's D call, was not compared with the DNA. Germline CDR1 MDHEN, CDR2 SYDVKM. The CDR3 adds up to 14 amino acids, both ends counted. The CDR3 spells CASSSSGNSYEQYF.

The V gene is TRBV19, the J gene TRBJ1-1; D remains ambiguous. The V end was cut by 7 bases, the J end by 1 base, with 10 bases between. The CDR3 consists of 13 residues. Per the germline V gene, CDR1 is LNHDA and CDR2 is SQIVND (reference sequence). The CDR3 sequence: CASKTRENTEAFF. In DNA form, the CDR3 reads TGTGCCAGTAAAACAAGGGAGAACACTGAAGCTTTCTTT.

The genes are TRBV7-2 and TRBJ2-5, with 10 nucleotides matching TRBD2. The J call may be mistaken, given a closer DNA end match to TRBJ2-7. The CDR3 contains 17 residues. The germline gives CDR1 SGHTA, CDR2 FQGNSA. The CDR3: CASSLVVFGTSAGEQYF. The CDR3 DNA is TGTGCCAGCAGCTTAGTGGTTTTTGGGACTAGCGCCGGCGAGCAGTACTTC.

The chain uses TRBV7-9 and TRBJ1-1; D gene uncertain. The CDR3 spans 11 residues. Trimming removed 7 bases from V and 1 base from J, with 4 bases in between. Germline V CDR1 and CDR2: SEHNR, FQNEAQ (reference sequence). CDR3 residues: CASIQNTEAFF. DNA for the CDR3: TGTGCCAGCATCCAGAACACTGAAGCTTTCTTT.

The rearrangement links TRBV28 to TRBJ1-4; weak D call: TRBD1 (6 bases). Per the germline V gene, CDR1 is MDHEN and CDR2 is SYDVKM. The CDR3 covers 14 residues. V was clipped by 3 bases and J by 8 bases, with 13 bases between them. CDR3 sequence: CASSLLQGWEKLFF. CDR3 nucleotides: TGTGCCAGCAGTTTGTTACAGGGTTGGGAAAAACTGTTTTTT.

The gene calls are TRBV4-2 and TRBJ2-1; D is perhaps TRBD1 or TRBD2 (5 bases each). CDR3 length: 15 amino acids. Germline assignment: CDR1 LGHNA and CDR2 YNFKEQ. Trimming removed 5 bases from V and 2 bases from J, with 13 bases in between. For the CDR3, the DNA is TGTGCCAGCAGCTTGCCCGGGGACGCCTACAATGAGCAGTTCTTC. Translating gives CASSLPGDAYNEQFF.

V and J are TRBV5-1 and TRBJ2-2; a possible D gene is TRBD1 (6 bases). CDR1 is SGHRS and CDR2 is YFSETQ in the germline V gene. Between the trimmed V and J ends, which lost 0 bases and 5 bases, there was a span of 8 bases. The CDR3 has 14 amino acids. CDR3: CASSLGTETGELFF. CDR3 in DNA: TGCGCCAGCAGCTTGGGGACAGAAACCGGGGAGCTGTTTTTT. Filled out from reference TRBV5-1 and TRBJ2-2, the complete variable domain reads KAGVTQTPRYLIKTRGQQVTLSCSPISGHRSVSWYQQTPGQGLQFLFEYFSETQRNKGNFPGRFSGRQFSNSRSEMNVSTLELGDSALYLCASSLGTETGELFFGEGSRLTVL.

J is TRBJ2-7 and V is TRBV7-2; the D is unclear. Germline V gene lookup returns CDR1 SGHTA and CDR2 FQGNSA. Trimming took off 8 bases at V and 2 bases at J, with 13 bases between the two ends. CDR3 length equals 13 residues. CDR3 coding DNA: TGTGCCAGCCGCCAAAGTGGGGCCTACGAGCAGTACTTC. It codes for CASRQSGAYEQYF.

This sequence joins TRBV19 and TRBJ2-5; no definite D call. V was shortened by 6 bases and J by 3 bases, with 11 bases between the two germline ends. Looked up from germline, CDR1 is LNHDA and CDR2 is SQIVND (reference sequence). This CDR3 comprises 13 residues. The CDR3 loop reads CASSPSVEETQYF. CDR3 nucleotides: TGTGCCAGTAGCCCCTCGGTGGAAGAGACCCAGTACTTC.

V usage is TRBV10-3 and J usage is TRBJ2-7; D remains unclear. The CDR3 has 14 amino acids. Trimming left V 6 bases short and J 0 bases short, with 12 bases between. Per the germline V gene, CDR1 is ENHRY and CDR2 is SYGVKD. CDR3 sequence (DNA): TGTGCCATCAGGGATGGGTCAAGCTCCTACGAGCAGTACTTC. Translated: CAIRDGSSSYEQYF.

This clone was picked up one time. In nucleotides, the CDR3 is TGTGCCAGCAGCCCCCCGGGGCAGGCCACCTACGAGCAGTACTTC. It translates to CASSPPGQATYEQYF. The genes are TRBV5-4 and TRBJ2-7; D may be TRBD1 or TRBD2 (5 bases each). CDR3 length: 15 residues. Germline V gives CDR1 SGHNT, CDR2 YYREEE (reference sequence). The V end lost 4 bases, the J end lost 2 bases, and 16 bases lay between the germline ends.

V gene TRBV19 combines with J gene TRBJ1-5; weak D call: TRBD1 (5 bases). The germline gives CDR1 LNHDA, CDR2 SQIVND (reference sequence). This CDR3 is built from 16 residues. The V and J ends lost 6 bases and 0 bases respectively, with 15 bases between them. Written as DNA, the CDR3 is TGTGCCAGTAGCCCCAGGGCCGGGGTTAGCAATCAGCCCCAGCATTTT. Translation gives CASSPRAGVSNQPQHF. The full variable domain, with the rest looked up from reference TRBV19 and TRBJ1-5, is DGGITQSPKYLFRKEGQNVTLSCEQNLNHDAMYWYRQDPGQGLRLIYYSQIVNDFQKGDIAEGYSVSREKKESFPLTVTSAQKNPTAFYLCASSPRAGVSNQPQHFGDGTRLSIL.

The chain combines TRBV6-4 with TRBJ1-5; 8 nucleotides align to TRBD1. Germline CDR1 reads MRHNA; CDR2 reads SNTAGT. The V and J ends lost 5 bases and 2 bases, in that order; junction bases with no gene match: 17. This CDR3 spans 19 amino acids. In DNA, the CDR3 is TGTGCCAGCAGTCTACAGGTGGACAGGGCTACCGAGGGCAATCAGCCCCAGCATTTT. This gives the protein CASSLQVDRATEGNQPQHF.

The chain carries TRBV10-3 and TRBJ2-5, with TRBD1 identical over 9 bases. The tail of the sequence fits TRBJ2-7 better, so the J call may be wrong. The germline V gene has CDR1 ENHRY and CDR2 SYGVKD. The CDR3 extends over 15 amino acids. The DNA of the CDR3 is TGTGCCACCTCCCACCCGGGACAGGGAGGGTACGAGCAGTACTTC. Protein sequence: CATSHPGQGGYEQYF.

This clone was observed a handful of times. The chain is built from TRBV30 and TRBJ1-5; unclear D gene. Trimming removed 2 bases at V and 7 bases at J, with 12 bases between. This CDR3 has 13 amino acids. Per germline, CDR1 GTSNPN and CDR2 SVGIG (reference sequence). The CDR3 coding sequence is TGTGCCTGGAGTACGGCAGAGTACCAGCCCCAGCATTTT. The encoded protein is CAWSTAEYQPQHF.

This chain uses TRBV28 with TRBJ1-1; 9 bases agree with TRBD1. CDR3 length: 14 amino acids. CDR1 and CDR2 from the germline V gene are MDHEN and SYDVKM. J was trimmed by 4 bases and V by 4 bases; bases with no gene match: 4. The CDR3 nucleotides are TGTGCCAGCAGTTCGACAGGGGGTGCCACTGAAGCTTTCTTT. Amino acids: CASSSTGGATEAFF.

The genes are TRBV6-5 and TRBJ2-5, with D perhaps TRBD1 (6 bases). Trimming left V 0 bases short and J 5 bases short, with 10 bases between. The CDR3 sequence is 14 residues long. CDR1 and CDR2 (germline): MNHEY, SVGAGI. Here the CDR3 DNA reads TGTGCCAGCAGTTACTCGGGGGCCGGTGAGACCCAGTACTTC. Its translation is CASSYSGAGETQYF.

The chain uses TRBV11-1 and TRBJ2-3; 11 bases agree with TRBD2. J was trimmed by 6 bases and V by 1 base; bases with no gene match: 6. Germline CDR1 and CDR2: SGHAT and FQDESV (reference sequence). The CDR3 extends over 16 amino acids. CDR3 loop: CASSLVAGGLADTQYF. The CDR3 DNA reads TGTGCCAGCAGCTTAGTAGCGGGAGGGTTGGCGGATACGCAGTATTTT.

This clone was detected only a few times. V is TRBV9 and J is TRBJ1-5; TRBD1 matches 9 bases. Germline V lookup: CDR1 SGDLS, CDR2 YYNGEE. The CDR3 totals 14 residues. Losses at the gene ends were 4 bases for V and 4 bases for J; bases not matched to a gene: 3. The CDR3 loop is CASSKGQGNQPQHF. In DNA, the CDR3 is TGTGCCAGCAGCAAGGGACAGGGAAATCAGCCCCAGCATTTT.

This chain joins TRBV5-4 and TRBJ1-2; 9 bases are a match to TRBD1. V was clipped by 4 bases and J by 8 bases; unmatched bases: 9. Germline V gene data show CDR1 as SGHNT and CDR2 as YYREEE (reference sequence). This CDR3 has 14 amino acids. CDR3 bases: TGTGCCAGCAGCGGGGGGACAGGGTCTGACGGCTACACCTTC. Encoded protein: CASSGGTGSDGYTF. Based on the CDR3 plus reference TRBV5-4 and TRBJ1-2, the full variable domain is ETGVTQSPTHLIKTRGQQVTLRCSSQSGHNTVSWYQQALGQGPQFIFQYYREEENGRGNFPPRFSGLQFPNYSSELNVNALELDDSALYLCASSGGTGSDGYTFGSGTRLTVV.

This clone has only a few counts. The rearrangement uses TRBV2 and TRBJ1-5, with D unclear. The CDR3 is made up of 13 amino acids. The V gene's germline CDR1 is SNHLY and CDR2 FYNNEI. V lost 4 bases, J lost 3 bases, and 7 bases lay in between. Here the CDR3 reads CASSAQHNQPQHF. CDR3 DNA: TGTGCCAGCAGTGCACAGCACAATCAGCCCCAGCATTTT.

The chain uses TRBV27 and TRBJ2-2; D possibly corresponds to TRBD2 (5 bases). The CDR3 runs 13 residues. Germline assignment: CDR1 MNHEY and CDR2 SMNVEV (reference sequence). V dropped 7 bases and J dropped 5 bases, with 11 bases sitting between them. The CDR3 coding sequence is TGTGCCAGCACCCCGGGCGGGACCGGGGAGCTGTTTTTT. As protein: CASTPGGTGELFF.

The rearrangement uses TRBV7-2 and TRBJ1-2; D ambiguous. Looked up from germline, CDR1 is SGHTA and CDR2 is FQGNSA. The CDR3 spans 13 residues. V was trimmed by 5 bases and J by 5 bases, leaving 12 bases between them. CDR3 region: CASSPPPGYGYTF. CDR3 coding DNA: TGTGCCAGCAGCCCTCCCCCCGGGTATGGCTACACCTTC. The complete variable domain, with remaining parts taken from reference TRBV7-2 and TRBJ1-2, reads GAGVSQSPSNKVTEKGKDVELRCDPISGHTALYWYRQSLGQGLEFLIYFQGNSAPDKSGLPSDRFSAERTGGSVSTLTIQRTQQEDSAVYLCASSPPPGYGYTFGSGTRLTVV.

The table lists this clone with a count of one. The chain employs TRBV4-3 and TRBJ2-6; D not resolved. Germline-derived CDR1 and CDR2 are LGHNA and YSLEER. Trimming pared 1 base from V and 0 bases from J, leaving 10 bases between. The CDR3 spans 17 residues. CDR3 in amino acids: CASSQGRISSGANVLTF. The CDR3 DNA reads TGCGCCAGCAGCCAAGGGAGAATAAGCTCTGGGGCCAACGTCCTGACTTTC.

A remark on this clone: One end of the junction does not line up with germline, which may come from a read error. The rearrangement links TRBV10-3 to TRBJ1-1; no reliable D call. The CDR3 has 11 residues. The V gene's germline CDR1 is ENHRY and CDR2 SYGVKD. CDR3 residues: CASSYAEQAFF. As DNA, the CDR3 is TGTGCCAGCAGTTACGCCGAACAAGCTTTCTTT.